This record covers a single TCR beta chain. The PCR had 60 Vbeta and 13 Jbeta primers. Measured with immunoSEQ multiplex PCR; TCRdb has only the in-frame clones, and not every one. The table lists 120,000 to 150,000 clones, 80% of them singletons. This record comes from a study of cytomegalovirus exposure and HLA in healthy donors. Germline V gives CDR1 ENHRY, CDR2 SYGVKD. This CDR3 is 15 amino acids long. V lost 8 bases, J lost 2 bases, and 6 bases stayed unmatched. The sequenced sample was PBMCs. This receptor was taken from a man aged 40-55 years in good health and CMV-seropositive. The rearrangement links TRBV10-3 to TRBJ2-1; 10 nucleotides line up with TRBD2. This CDR3 reads CAIGLAGVAYNEQFF. CDR3 bases: TGTGCCATCGGTCTAGCGGGAGTCGCCTACAATGAGCAGTTCTTC.